This T cell receptor beta chain was sequenced for a study of blood T cells in healthy people across ages. Study-wide points: Unsorted PBMC material precluded a definitive naive versus antigen-experienced comparison.

The authors ran a second PCR of roughly 6 to 11 cycles using a sample-barcoded 5' primer and a J-beta primer mix. A single record per CDR3 protein comes from TCRdb applying MiXCR to the 5' RACE reads. The sample carries about 930,000 distinct CDR3 sequences, almost 30% recorded once. Comments on this clonotype: Antigen: not known.

These data were likewise used in another study, on T cells of mothers and their children. This second study notes: Sequencing got over 8 million TCR beta CDR3 reads from each mother and several million from each child.

This TCR came from a woman in her 40s in good health. The sample comprised blood.

CDR3 DNA sequence: TGTGCCAGCTGTCCAACAGGACAGGGTCCAGAGACCCAGTACTTC. The encoded protein is CASCPTGQGPETQYF. The chain carries TRBV28 and TRBJ2-5; 8 bases agree with TRBD1. CDR1 is MDHEN, CDR2 SYDVKM, per germline. This CDR3 comprises 15 residues. J gave up 4 bases and V 8 bases, and 12 bases lay outside the gene matches.